Below, one T cell receptor beta chain is given with its context. Its antigen is currently unknown. Measured with immunoSEQ multiplex PCR; TCRdb has only the in-frame clones, and not every one. The sample lists about 48,000 clones; approximately 91% were seen once. This record comes from a study of OX40 agonist ivuxolimab in advanced cancers. Findings and caveats of the study: The average count of expanded clones was higher among CD8+ T cells than among CD4+.

This sample comprised CD4+ or CD8+ T cells sorted from blood, obtained in a trial of the OX40 agonist ivuxolimab. This TCR was sampled from an adult with an advanced solid tumor such as melanoma, head and neck, liver or kidney cancer.

CDR3 DNA: TGTGCCAGCAGCTTAGGACAGGGTAACTCCTACGAGCAGTACTTC. Amino acids: CASSLGQGNSYEQYF. The chain carries TRBV7-8 and TRBJ2-7; 7 nucleotides agree with TRBD1. The CDR3 runs to 15 residues. CDR1 SGHVS and CDR2 FQNEAQ come from the germline V gene. With 1 base clipped from V and 0 bases from J, the junction kept 3 bases outside the gene matches.